The clone carrying this TCR beta chain was counted only a few times. What it recognizes is unknown. What was sequenced were expressed TCRB transcripts, since all of the isolated RNA had been reverse transcribed. Generated by immunoSEQ multiplex PCR, the TCRdb table keeps only in-frame clones and is missing some. Of hundreds of thousands of clones listed, approximately 16% were seen once; the top ten hold more than 0.015%. The data stem from a study of beta chain features in type 1 diabetes. The overall study: The examined sorted cells totaled fewer than 140 million across samples. Study-level points and caveats: Using cDNA template may skew counts toward highly expressing activated cells. The question left open here concerned HLA type influencing TCRB rearrangement. Moderately but significantly shorter TCRB CDR3s were found in Type 1 diabetes patients in all four CD4+ subsets.

The length of the CDR3 is 12 residues. CDR1 SNHLY and CDR2 FYNNEI come from the germline V gene. Trimming removed 7 bases at V and 6 bases at J, with 12 bases between. The chain combines TRBV2 with TRBJ1-1, with D tentatively TRBD1 (5 bases). Sequenced input: naive CD4+ T cells from blood. The TCR was taken from a man aged 18-30 years with type 1 diabetes. CDR3 sequence: CASNRQGPEAFF. Written as DNA, the CDR3 is TGTGCCAGCAATCGTCAGGGCCCTGAAGCTTTCTTT.